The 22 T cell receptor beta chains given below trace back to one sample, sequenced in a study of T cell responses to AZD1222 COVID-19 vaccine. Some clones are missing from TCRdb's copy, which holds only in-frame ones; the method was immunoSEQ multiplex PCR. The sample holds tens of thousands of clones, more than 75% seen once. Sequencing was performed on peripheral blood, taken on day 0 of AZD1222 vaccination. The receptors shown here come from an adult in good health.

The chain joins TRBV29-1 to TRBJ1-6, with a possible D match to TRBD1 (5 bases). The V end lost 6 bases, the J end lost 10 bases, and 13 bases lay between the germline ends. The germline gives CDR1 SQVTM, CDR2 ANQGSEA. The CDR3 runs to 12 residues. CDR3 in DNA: TGCAGCGTCGGGGCGAGGGGATCACCCCTCCACTTT. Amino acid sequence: CSVGARGSPLHF.

CDR3 sequence: CASMMVSTDTQYF. CDR3 nucleotide sequence: TGTGCCAGCATGATGGTCAGCACAGATACGCAGTATTTT. The rearrangement joins TRBV12-3 or TRBV12-4 to TRBJ2-3; D remains unclear. V lost 7 bases to trimming and J lost 0 bases, with 8 bases between them. This CDR3 comprises 13 residues.

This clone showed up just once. CDR3 in DNA: TGTGCCACCAGACCTACAGGGGGTATCGGATCACCCCTCCACTTT. Translated, it gives CATRPTGGIGSPLHF. This chain connects TRBV15 to TRBJ1-6, with 8 bases that match TRBD1. The CDR3 is 15 residues long. V gave up 6 bases and J gave up 10 bases; unmatched junction bases: 11. CDR1 is LNHNV, CDR2 YYDKDF, per germline (reference sequence).

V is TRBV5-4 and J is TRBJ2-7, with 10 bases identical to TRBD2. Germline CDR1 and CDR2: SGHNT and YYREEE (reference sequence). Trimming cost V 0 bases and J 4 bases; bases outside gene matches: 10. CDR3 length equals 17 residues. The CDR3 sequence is CASSLGAGGPSGYEQYF. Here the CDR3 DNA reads TGTGCCAGCAGCTTGGGAGCGGGGGGGCCTTCCGGGTACGAGCAGTACTTC.

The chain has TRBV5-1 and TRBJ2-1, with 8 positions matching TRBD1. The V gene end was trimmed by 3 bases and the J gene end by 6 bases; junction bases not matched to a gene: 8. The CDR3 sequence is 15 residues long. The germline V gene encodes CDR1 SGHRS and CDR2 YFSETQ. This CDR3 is CASSYGGTGANEQFF. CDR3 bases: TGCGCCAGCAGCTACGGTGGGACAGGTGCCAATGAGCAGTTCTTC.

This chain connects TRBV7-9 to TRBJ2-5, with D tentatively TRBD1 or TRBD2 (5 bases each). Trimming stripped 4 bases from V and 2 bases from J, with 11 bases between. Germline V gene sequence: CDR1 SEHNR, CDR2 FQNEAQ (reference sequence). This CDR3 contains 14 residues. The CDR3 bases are TGTGCCAGCAGCTCGCCGGGACCGCAAGAGACCCAGTACTTC. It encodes CASSSPGPQETQYF. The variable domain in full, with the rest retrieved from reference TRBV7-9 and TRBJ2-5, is DTGVSQNPRHKITKRGQNVTFRCDPISEHNRLYWYRQTLGQGPEFLTYFQNEAQLEKSRLLSDRFSAERPKGSFSTLEIQRTEQGDSAMYLCASSSPGPQETQYFGPGTRLLVL.

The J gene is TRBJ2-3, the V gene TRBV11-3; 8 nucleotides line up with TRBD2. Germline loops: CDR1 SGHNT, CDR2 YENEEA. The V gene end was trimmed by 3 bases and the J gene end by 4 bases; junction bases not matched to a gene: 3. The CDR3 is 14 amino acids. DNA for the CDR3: TGTGCCAGCAGCTTTCGGGGGGGATCAGATACGCAGTATTTT. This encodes CASSFRGGSDTQYF.

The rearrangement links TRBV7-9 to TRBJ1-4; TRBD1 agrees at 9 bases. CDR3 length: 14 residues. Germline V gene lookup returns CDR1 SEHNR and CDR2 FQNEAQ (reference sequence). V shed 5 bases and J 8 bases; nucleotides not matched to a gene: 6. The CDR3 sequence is CASSLRQGEEKLFF. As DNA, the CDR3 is TGTGCCAGCAGCCTCCGACAGGGGGAAGAAAAACTGTTTTTT.

CDR3 sequence reads: CASSLNRAGANVLTF. The CDR3 region has the DNA TGTGCCAGCAGCTTGAACAGGGCTGGGGCCAACGTCCTGACTTTC. V usage is TRBV5-8 and J usage is TRBJ2-6, with D possibly TRBD1 on 6 matching bases. Trimming left V 1 base short and J 2 bases short, with 7 bases between. This CDR3 is 15 amino acids long. Germline V CDR1 and CDR2: SGHTS, YDEGEE.

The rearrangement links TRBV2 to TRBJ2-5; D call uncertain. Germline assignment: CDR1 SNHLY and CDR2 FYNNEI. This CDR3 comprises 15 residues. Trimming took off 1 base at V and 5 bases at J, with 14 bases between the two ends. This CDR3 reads CASSEEELTLETQYF. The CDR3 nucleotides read TGTGCCAGCAGTGAAGAAGAACTCACCCTGGAGACCCAGTACTTC. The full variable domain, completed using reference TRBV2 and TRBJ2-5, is EPEVTQTPSHQVTQMGQEVILRCVPISNHLYFYWYRQILGQKVEFLVSFYNNEISEKSEIFDDQFSVERPDGSNFTLKIRSTKLEDSAMYFCASSEEELTLETQYFGPGTRLLVL.

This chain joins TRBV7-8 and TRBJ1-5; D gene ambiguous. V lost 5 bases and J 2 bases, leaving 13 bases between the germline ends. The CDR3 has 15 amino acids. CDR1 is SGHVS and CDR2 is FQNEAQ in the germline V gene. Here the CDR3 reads CASSRKLGGNQPQHF. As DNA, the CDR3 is TGTGCCAGCAGCCGGAAGCTTGGAGGCAATCAGCCCCAGCATTTT.

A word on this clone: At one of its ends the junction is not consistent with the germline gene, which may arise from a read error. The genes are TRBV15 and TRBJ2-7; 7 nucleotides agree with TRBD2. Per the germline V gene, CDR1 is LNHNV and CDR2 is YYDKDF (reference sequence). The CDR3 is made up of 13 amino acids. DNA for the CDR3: TGTGCCACCAGCAGAGATCGGGGCGGGGGTTGGGACTTC. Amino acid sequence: CATSRDRGGGWDF.

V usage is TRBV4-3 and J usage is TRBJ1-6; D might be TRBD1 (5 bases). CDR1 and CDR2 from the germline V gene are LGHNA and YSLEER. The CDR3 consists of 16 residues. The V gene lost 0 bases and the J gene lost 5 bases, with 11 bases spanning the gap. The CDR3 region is CASSQEPGSNNSPLHF. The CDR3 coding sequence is TGCGCCAGCAGCCAAGAGCCAGGGAGTAATAATTCACCCCTCCACTTT.

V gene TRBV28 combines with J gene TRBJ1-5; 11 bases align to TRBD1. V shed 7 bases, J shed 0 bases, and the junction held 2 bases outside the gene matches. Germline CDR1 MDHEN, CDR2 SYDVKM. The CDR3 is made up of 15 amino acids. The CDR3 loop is CASNGQGASNQPQHF. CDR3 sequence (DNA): TGTGCCAGCAACGGACAGGGGGCTAGCAATCAGCCCCAGCATTTT.

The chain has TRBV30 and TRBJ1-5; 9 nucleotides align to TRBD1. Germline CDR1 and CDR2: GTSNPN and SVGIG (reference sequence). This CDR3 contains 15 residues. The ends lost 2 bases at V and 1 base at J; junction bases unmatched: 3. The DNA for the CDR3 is TGTGCCTGGAGTAGACAGGGGGTGAGCAATCAGCCCCAGCATTTT. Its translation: CAWSRQGVSNQPQHF.

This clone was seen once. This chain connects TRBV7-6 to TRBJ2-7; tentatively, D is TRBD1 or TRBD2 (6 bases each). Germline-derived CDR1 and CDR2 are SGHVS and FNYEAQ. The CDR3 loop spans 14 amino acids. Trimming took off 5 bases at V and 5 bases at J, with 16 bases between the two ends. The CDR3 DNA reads TGTGCCAGCAGCCGAGCCGGGGGCGCGGACGAGCAGTACTTC. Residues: CASSRAGGADEQYF.

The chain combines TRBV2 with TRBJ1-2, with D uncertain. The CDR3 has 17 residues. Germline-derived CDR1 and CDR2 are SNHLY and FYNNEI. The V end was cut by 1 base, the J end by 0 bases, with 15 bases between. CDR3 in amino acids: CASSEGWSGLANYGYTF. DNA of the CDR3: TGTGCCAGCAGTGAAGGTTGGTCGGGGTTGGCTAACTATGGCTACACCTTC.

CDR3 sequence: CASSYSQGTTEAFF. The CDR3 coding sequence is TGTGCCAGCAGTTACTCTCAGGGGACCACTGAAGCTTTCTTT. V is TRBV6-5 and J is TRBJ1-1; TRBD1 is a possible D gene (6 bases). This CDR3 contains 14 residues. Trimming removed 0 bases at V and 4 bases at J, with 9 bases between. Germline values: CDR1 MNHEY, CDR2 SVGAGI.

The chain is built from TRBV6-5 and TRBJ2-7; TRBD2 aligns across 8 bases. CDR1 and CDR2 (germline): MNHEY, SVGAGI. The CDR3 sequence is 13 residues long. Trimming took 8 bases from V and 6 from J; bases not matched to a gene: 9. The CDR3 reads CASGRGLVGEQYF. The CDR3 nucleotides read TGTGCCAGCGGAAGGGGACTAGTAGGCGAGCAGTACTTC.

The CDR3 sequence is CASSLTREDTGELFF. Here the CDR3 DNA reads TGTGCCAGCAGCCTTACAAGGGAGGACACCGGGGAGCTGTTTTTT. The V and J genes are TRBV7-3 and TRBJ2-2, with a weak D call TRBD2 (6 bases). Germline lookup yields CDR1 SGHTA and CDR2 FQGTGA. The CDR3 consists of 15 residues. The V end was cut by 5 bases, the J end by 3 bases, with 13 bases between.

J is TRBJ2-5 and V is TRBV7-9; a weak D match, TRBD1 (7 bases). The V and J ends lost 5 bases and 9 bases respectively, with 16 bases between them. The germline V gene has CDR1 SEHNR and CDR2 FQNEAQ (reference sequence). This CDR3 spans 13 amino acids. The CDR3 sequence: CASSLLTGRPQYF. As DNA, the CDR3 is TGTGCCAGCAGCCTCTTGACAGGGAGGCCCCAGTACTTC.

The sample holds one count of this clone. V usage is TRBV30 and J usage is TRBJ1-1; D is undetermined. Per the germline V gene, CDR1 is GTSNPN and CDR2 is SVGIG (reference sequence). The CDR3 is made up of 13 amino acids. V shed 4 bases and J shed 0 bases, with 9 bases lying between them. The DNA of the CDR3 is TGTGCCTGGACTCATGAAATGAACACTGAAGCTTTCTTT. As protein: CAWTHEMNTEAFF.